The source of this T cell receptor beta chain is a study of shared clonotypes between healthy human individuals. Germline assignment: CDR1 MDHEN and CDR2 SYDVKM. The CDR3 is 14 residues long. V was shortened by 7 bases and J by 3 bases, with 16 bases between the two germline ends. The method was immunoSEQ multiplex PCR; TCRdb's version includes in-frame clones alone and lacks a portion of them. The sample consists of about 660,000 clones, about 74% of them appearing once. The receptor was derived from a woman aged 25 to 39 in good health. This rearrangement joins TRBV28 to TRBJ2-7; D might be TRBD1 or TRBD2, each matching 5 bases. Sequencing input: memory CD4+ T cells sorted from blood. Subset in this sample: CD45RA-negative fraction. CDR3 bases: TGTGCCAGCACCTTTGAGGGGTCCAGCTACGAGCAGTACTTC. Protein product: CASTFEGSSYEQYF.